This T cell receptor (beta chain) was obtained from a study of T-cell reconstitution after alpha-beta-depleted transplantation in children. Study-level results: Two months or so post-transplant, alpha-beta T cells reportedly derived from several hundred expanded graft clones.

TCRbeta library construction was performed incorporating unique molecular identifiers. TCRdb fed the PCR reads into MiXCR, producing one record per CDR3 protein. The repertoire holds 800,000 to 1,000,000 distinct CDR3 sequences, with around 30% as singletons. CDR3 length: 16 residues. From germline, CDR1 is SGHRS and CDR2 YFSETQ. Trimming removed 0 bases from V and 6 bases from J, with 16 bases in between. In the case of this clonotype: Its target is unknown.

The material sequenced was PBMCs, mostly from graft donor cells, taken 360 days after TCRalphabeta/CD19-depleted stem cell transplant. This TCR derives from a boy in the first two years of life who had a stem cell transplant for SCID, so the T cells may come from the graft donor. The chain couples TRBV5-1 to TRBJ1-5, with a weak D call TRBD1 (6 bases). In DNA form, the CDR3 reads TGCGCCAGCAGCTTGGAGCCTGGGGGGGCCGGTCAGCCCCAGCATTTT. Translating it yields CASSLEPGGAGQPQHF.